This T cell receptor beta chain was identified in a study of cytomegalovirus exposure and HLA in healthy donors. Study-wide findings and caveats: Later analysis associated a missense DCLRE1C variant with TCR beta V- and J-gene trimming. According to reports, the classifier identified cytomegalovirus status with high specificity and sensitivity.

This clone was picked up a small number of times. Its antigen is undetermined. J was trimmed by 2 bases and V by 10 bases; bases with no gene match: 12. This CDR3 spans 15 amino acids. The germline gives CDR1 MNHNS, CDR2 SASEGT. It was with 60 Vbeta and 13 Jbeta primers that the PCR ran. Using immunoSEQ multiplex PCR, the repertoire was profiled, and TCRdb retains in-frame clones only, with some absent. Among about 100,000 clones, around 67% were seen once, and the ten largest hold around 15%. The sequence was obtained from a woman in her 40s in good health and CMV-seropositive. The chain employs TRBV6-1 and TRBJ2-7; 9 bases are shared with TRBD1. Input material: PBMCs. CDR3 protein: CAKHGDREGAYEQYF. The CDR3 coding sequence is TGTGCCAAACACGGGGACAGGGAAGGAGCCTACGAGCAGTACTTC.